Ten or more counts support the clone carrying this T cell receptor (beta chain). The antigen is not known. The sample originates from a study of identical twins. Study-wide results and limits: Conclusions were based on cross-sectional statistical analysis, without following the same donors.

Healthy Caucasians provided all donations. CDR1 and CDR2 from the germline V gene are DFQATT and SNEGSKA (reference sequence). Trimming shortened V by 5 bases and J by 10 bases, and 18 bases separated the two germline ends. There are 13 residues in the CDR3. TCRdb itself ran the 5' RACE reads through MiXCR, one entry per CDR3 protein. The table lists about 730,000 distinct CDR3 sequences, over 20% of them singletons, with 4% to 5.5% in the top ten. These data were also filed under a second study, of T cells expressing NK-cell markers. This second report adds: Researchers got TCR beta repertoires out of sorted CD3+CD56+NKG2C+, CD3+CD56+NKG2C- and CD3+CD56-NKG2C+ T cells. About six of the donors carried dominant NKG2C+ clonotypes that took up roughly 1.0-8% of their CD8+ T cells.

This TCR was sampled from a woman under 30 in good health. V gene TRBV20-1 combines with J gene TRBJ2-1; D is unclear. The sample was PBMCs. The CDR3 DNA is TGCAGTGCTCATGAAGCACCCGGCCTGGAGCAGTTCTTC. This sequence encodes CSAHEAPGLEQFF.